A selection of T cell receptor beta chains follows, all from one sample in a study of T cell responses to AZD1222 COVID-19 vaccine. The repertoire was sequenced with immunoSEQ multiplex PCR; TCRdb's copy has only in-frame clones and lacks some. The table includes 180,000 or so clones, 92% detected once. This sample comprised peripheral blood, obtained 28 days after the second AZD1222 dose. The receptors here all came from an adult who received the AZD1222 COVID-19 vaccine. The CDR3 runs from the conserved cysteine through the conserved F or W. D genes are given only for firm matches. Only part of the rows carry a size: once, few, many, or a class if the clone is expanded.

TRBV4-1	TRBD1	TRBJ1-5	few	CASSQEGGQGNQPQHF	TGCGCCAGCAGCCAAGAAGGCGGACAGGGCAATCAGCCCCAGCATTTT
TRBV10-3	TRBD2	TRBJ2-1	-	CAISDSGTSGYNEQFF	TGTGCCATCAGTGATTCCGGGACTAGCGGATACAATGAGCAGTTCTTC
TRBV18	-	TRBJ2-5	-	CASSPAGDSQETQYF	TGTGCCAGCTCACCGGCCGGAGACAGCCAAGAGACCCAGTACTTC
TRBV27	TRBD1	TRBJ1-5	once	CASSRRQGYNQPQHF	TGTGCCAGCAGTCGAAGACAGGGCTACAATCAGCCCCAGCATTTT
TRBV7-9	-	TRBJ1-1	-	CASSYPGPATEAFF	TGTGCCAGCAGTTATCCGGGACCCGCAACTGAAGCTTTCTTT
TRBV5-5	-	TRBJ2-2	-	CASSPLRGRNTGELFF	TGTGCCAGCAGCCCCCTCCGGGGTCGGAACACCGGGGAGCTGTTTTTT
TRBV9	TRBD1	TRBJ1-2	-	CASSARQGYNYGYTF	TGTGCCAGCAGCGCGAGACAGGGGTATAACTATGGCTACACCTTC
TRBV4-2	TRBD1	TRBJ2-2	-	CASSQPTQGVGAGELFF	TGTGCCAGCAGCCAGCCCACACAGGGGGTGGGGGCCGGGGAGCTGTTTTTT
TRBV27	-	TRBJ1-5	-	CASTQGQGFGPQHF	TGTGCCAGCACTCAGGGGCAGGGGTTCGGGCCCCAGCATTTT
TRBV6-5	-	TRBJ2-7	-	CAHSDPGRSYEQYF	TGTGCCCACTCGGATCCAGGGAGATCCTACGAGCAGTACTTC
TRBV18	-	TRBJ2-2	-	CASSPSAAGGELFF	TGTGCCAGCTCACCATCGGCCGCTGGCGGGGAGCTGTTTTTT
TRBV5-4	TRBD1	TRBJ2-1	-	CASRWDSGSYNEQFF	TGTGCCAGCAGGTGGGACAGCGGATCCTACAATGAGCAGTTCTTC
TRBV2	TRBD2	TRBJ2-3	-	CAWILAGATDTQYF	TGTGCCTGGATCCTAGCGGGCGCCACAGATACGCAGTATTTT
TRBV27	TRBD1	TRBJ2-7	-	CASSFQGATYEQYF	TGTGCCAGCAGTTTCCAGGGGGCGACCTACGAGCAGTACTTC
TRBV6-2/TRBV6-3	-	TRBJ2-5	-	CASSPDRPNWETQYF	TGTGCCAGCAGTCCGGACAGACCCAATTGGGAGACCCAGTACTTC
TRBV2	-	TRBJ1-4	-	CASRPGRLGTNEKLFF	TGTGCCAGCAGGCCCGGTAGGCTCGGAACTAATGAAAAACTGTTTTTT
TRBV3-1/TRBV3-2	TRBD2	TRBJ2-3	-	CASSIAPGGVDTQYF	TGTGCCAGCAGTATCGCGCCGGGGGGGGTGGATACGCAGTATTTT
TRBV25-1	-	TRBJ2-7	once	CASSEDWGGSGEQYF	TGTGCCAGCAGTGAAGATTGGGGGGGCTCGGGCGAGCAGTACTTC
TRBV27	-	TRBJ1-2	-	CASSYVKGGRNYGYTF	TGTGCCAGCAGTTATGTGAAGGGCGGTCGTAACTATGGCTACACCTTC
TRBV19	-	TRBJ2-2	-	CASSNMAAGTGELFF	TGTGCCAGTAGTAATATGGCGGCAGGCACCGGGGAGCTGTTTTTT
TRBV30	-	TRBJ2-5	-	CAWSQAGETQYF	TGTGCCTGGAGTCAAGCGGGAGAGACCCAGTACTTC
TRBV3-1/TRBV3-2	-	TRBJ1-1	-	CASSQDTLNTEAFF	TGTGCCAGCAGCCAAGACACCCTGAACACTGAAGCTTTCTTT
TRBV6-2/TRBV6-3	-	TRBJ1-2	-	CASSYGYGYTF	TGTGCCAGCAGTTACGGATATGGCTACACCTTC
TRBV6-2/TRBV6-3	TRBD1	TRBJ1-2	-	CASSYPPRQGSGYTF	TGTGCCAGCAGTTACCCACCACGACAGGGGAGTGGCTACACCTTC
TRBV29-1	TRBD2	TRBJ2-5	-	CSVLQRGGQETQYF	TGCAGCGTCCTCCAACGGGGGGGCCAAGAGACCCAGTACTTC
TRBV21-1	-	TRBJ1-5	-	CASSNFIGEIRPQHF	TGTGCCAGCAGCAATTTTATAGGGGAGATACGGCCCCAGCATTTT
TRBV4-1	-	TRBJ1-4	once	CASSQVGVEKLFF	TGCGCCAGCAGCCAAGTTGGGGTAGAAAAACTGTTTTTT
TRBV28	-	TRBJ1-6	-	CASISPRLFNSPLHF	TGTGCCAGCATCAGTCCCCGGCTCTTCAATTCACCCCTCCACTTT
TRBV28	TRBD1	TRBJ2-3	-	CASSLRSRGRGTDTQYF	TGTGCCAGCAGTTTAAGGTCCCGGGGCAGGGGGACAGATACGCAGTATTTT
TRBV4-1	TRBD1	TRBJ2-2	-	CASSQIIGTGTGELFF	TGCGCCAGCAGCCAGATAATCGGGACAGGCACCGGGGAGCTGTTTTTT
TRBV12-3/TRBV12-4	TRBD1	TRBJ1-2	-	CASSPDRGYGYTF	TGTGCCAGCAGTCCGGACAGGGGTTATGGCTACACCTTC
TRBV5-1	TRBD2	TRBJ2-3	-	CASSLTSGPDTQYF	TGCGCCAGCAGCTTAACTAGCGGTCCAGATACGCAGTATTTT
TRBV5-1	-	TRBJ2-1	-	CASRGLGSSYNEQFF	TGCGCCAGCAGGGGGCTGGGGAGCTCCTACAATGAGCAGTTCTTC
TRBV28	-	TRBJ1-2	-	CASSLRATNRRGYTF	TGTGCCAGCAGTTTACGGGCCACCAACCGTCGTGGCTACACCTTC
TRBV7-9	-	TRBJ2-1	-	CASSRLGESSYNEQFF	TGTGCCAGCAGCCGACTAGGAGAAAGCTCCTACAATGAGCAGTTCTTC
TRBV6-5	TRBD2	TRBJ2-7	-	CASSSLSGRIYEQYF	TGTGCCAGCAGCAGCCTTAGCGGGAGGATCTACGAGCAGTACTTC
TRBV29-1	TRBD1	TRBJ1-2	-	CSVEEVGLGQGLNGYTF	TGCAGCGTTGAAGAAGTAGGTCTGGGACAGGGATTGAATGGCTACACCTTC
TRBV19	-	TRBJ1-2	-	CASSIVGAAYGYTF	TGTGCCAGTAGTATAGTAGGGGCGGCCTATGGCTACACCTTC
TRBV9	-	TRBJ1-1	-	CASSVVVGAEAFF	TGTGCCAGCAGCGTAGTAGTTGGTGCTGAAGCTTTCTTT
TRBV28	-	TRBJ1-3	-	CASSSPEDSGNTIYF	TGTGCCAGCAGTTCCCCGGAGGACTCTGGAAACACCATATATTTT
TRBV6-6	TRBD2	TRBJ2-3	-	CASSYGGTSRTDTQYF	TGTGCCAGCAGTTACGGGGGGACTAGCCGCACAGATACGCAGTATTTT
TRBV2	-	TRBJ1-4	-	CASSGLGASGEEKLFF	TGTGCCAGCAGTGGGCTAGGAGCCTCAGGAGAGGAAAAACTGTTTTTT
TRBV21-1	-	TRBJ2-7	-	CASSKGGLDPGLYEQYF	TGTGCCAGCAGCAAGGGGGGGTTGGACCCAGGACTATACGAGCAGTACTTC
TRBV19	TRBD1	TRBJ1-1	-	CASSIGQGATEAFF	TGTGCCAGTAGTATCGGACAGGGGGCTACTGAAGCTTTCTTT
TRBV9	TRBD2	TRBJ2-3	-	CASSPRLAAFTDTQYF	TGTGCCAGCAGCCCTCGGCTAGCGGCCTTCACAGATACGCAGTATTTT
TRBV6-5	TRBD1	TRBJ2-7	once	CASISGTGPREQYF	TGTGCCAGCATTAGTGGGACAGGGCCGCGCGAGCAGTACTTC
TRBV7-8	-	TRBJ1-5	-	CASSWGPHQPQHF	TGTGCCAGCAGTTGGGGTCCGCATCAGCCCCAGCATTTT
TRBV29-1	-	TRBJ1-3	-	CSVGSLNPGNTIYF	TGCAGCGTTGGCAGTCTCAACCCTGGAAACACCATATATTTT
TRBV7-9	TRBD2	TRBJ2-3	-	CASSPGRGGTDTQYF	TGTGCCAGCAGCCCAGGGCGGGGGGGCACAGATACGCAGTATTTT
TRBV2	TRBD2	TRBJ2-7	-	CASRGSQRGPREQYF	TGTGCCAGCAGGGGGTCCCAGCGGGGTCCTCGAGAGCAGTACTTC
TRBV28	-	TRBJ1-3	-	CASSRRGGGNTIYF	TGTGCCAGCAGTCGTAGGGGCGGAGGGAACACCATATATTTT
TRBV7-2	-	TRBJ2-7	-	CASSLQAVNSYEQYF	TGTGCCAGCAGCTTACAAGCGGTGAACTCCTACGAGCAGTACTTC
TRBV7-6	-	TRBJ2-1	-	CASSLPHTAGFYNEQFF	TGTGCCAGCAGCTTGCCTCATACGGCGGGGTTTTACAATGAGCAGTTCTTC
TRBV5-5	TRBD2	TRBJ2-1	-	CASSLLAGGLYNEQFF	TGTGCCAGCAGCCTTTTAGCGGGGGGGCTCTACAATGAGCAGTTCTTC
TRBV29-1	-	TRBJ2-1	-	CSVEDPGRFYNEQFF	TGCAGCGTTGAAGATCCCGGACGGTTCTACAATGAGCAGTTCTTC
TRBV6-2/TRBV6-3	TRBD2	TRBJ2-3	-	CASSYSERGGPDTQYF	TGTGCCAGCAGTTACTCGGAGCGGGGGGGCCCAGATACGCAGTATTTT
TRBV18	-	TRBJ1-2	-	CASSLLQTPNYGYTF	TGTGCCAGCTCACTTCTACAGACCCCTAACTATGGCTACACCTTC